The clone carrying this TCR beta chain was counted once. As to treatment: about 20 received Ad26.COV2.S at low or high dose, single or two shots; five or six received placebo; per-sample allocation not given. Sampling took place 63 days after the first vaccine or placebo injection. Built on an Ad26 vector, the vaccine expressed Wuhan-strain SARS-CoV-2 spike. This record belongs to a study of Ad26.COV2.S vaccination and SARS-CoV-2 variants. The germline gives CDR1 MNHEY, CDR2 SVGAGI. The CDR3 is 15 residues long. The V end lost 5 bases, the J end lost 0 bases, and 11 bases lay between the germline ends. The method was immunoSEQ multiplex PCR; TCRdb's version includes in-frame clones alone and lacks a portion of them. This sample has roughly 400,000 clones, with about 90% found just once.

The sequence was obtained from a person between 18 and 59 years old who received the Ad26.COV2.S COVID-19 vaccine or a placebo. The input for sequencing was peripheral blood, taken in a trial of Ad26.COV2.S vaccine versus placebo. This rearrangement joins TRBV6-5 to TRBJ1-3; no definite D call. The CDR3 reads CASSHPDLSGNTIYF. CDR3 DNA sequence: TGTGCCAGCAGTCATCCAGACCTCTCTGGAAACACCATATATTTT.